A single sample is the source of the 8 T cell receptor beta chains below, sequenced in a study of patients and donors after allogeneic stem cell transplantation. MiXCR was run by TCRdb on the RT-PCR reads, yielding one entry per CDR3 protein. The sample carries around 7,100 distinct CDR3 sequences, approximately 12% recorded once. Sequencing used blood, either unsorted or a sorted T cell fraction (not recorded which). The receptors come from a human donor who was either an allogeneic HSCT recipient or a stem cell or donor lymphocyte infusion donor (not recorded which). It is not recorded whose cells these are; they may come from a transplant donor.

This clonotype was counted a few times. This chain links TRBV6-5 with TRBJ2-5, with 10 bases fitting TRBD1. The CDR3 is 16 amino acids. Trimming removed 2 bases from V and 4 bases from J; junction bases left unmatched: 7. Germline CDR1 and CDR2: MNHEY and SVGAGI. In nucleotides, the CDR3 is TGTGCCAGCAGTTACGGGACAGGGGCGGTTGTAGAGACCCAGTACTTC. Its translation is CASSYGTGAVVETQYF.

The chain is built from TRBV9 and TRBJ2-5; D possibly corresponds to TRBD2 (6 bases). The germline gives CDR1 SGDLS, CDR2 YYNGEE. The V gene lost 5 bases and the J gene lost 7 bases, with 18 bases spanning the gap. The CDR3 is 14 residues long. The CDR3 DNA reads TGTGCCAGCAGTCGTAGCGCCGTCGGGGGGACCCAGTACTTC. Its translation: CASSRSAVGGTQYF.

This clonotype has just a few counts. The rearrangement uses TRBV4-1 and TRBJ2-1; D gene ambiguous. Trimming took 1 base from V and 7 from J, leaving 5 bases between them. The CDR3 runs to 12 residues. Germline V gene data show CDR1 as MGHRA and CDR2 as YSYEKL. The CDR3 sequence is CASSQVKNEQFF. Written as DNA, the CDR3 is TGCGCCAGCAGCCAAGTTAAGAATGAGCAGTTCTTC.

This clonotype occurred many times. The V gene is TRBV19, the J gene TRBJ1-5; D not certain. Per the germline V gene, CDR1 is LNHDA and CDR2 is SQIVND (reference sequence). Between the trimmed V and J ends, which lost 2 bases and 4 bases, there was a span of 9 bases. The CDR3 is 14 residues long. In DNA, the CDR3 is TGTGCCAGTAGTATATCTGGGAGAAATCAGCCCCAGCATTTT. Encoded protein: CASSISGRNQPQHF. The complete variable domain, with remaining parts taken from reference TRBV19 and TRBJ1-5, reads DGGITQSPKYLFRKEGQNVTLSCEQNLNHDAMYWYRQDPGQGLRLIYYSQIVNDFQKGDIAEGYSVSREKKESFPLTVTSAQKNPTAFYLCASSISGRNQPQHFGDGTRLSIL.

The rearrangement uses TRBV30 and TRBJ1-2, with D possibly being TRBD1 (6 bases). Between the trimmed V and J ends, which lost 8 bases and 6 bases, there was a span of 16 bases. The CDR3 consists of 12 residues. Germline values: CDR1 GTSNPN, CDR2 SVGIG (reference sequence). CDR3 nucleotides: TGTGCCAAAAACAGGGATGGAGATGGCTACACCTTC. Translated: CAKNRDGDGYTF.

This clonotype was observed a few times. The chain links TRBV30 to TRBJ2-7; D uncertain. The CDR3 runs 12 residues. Germline values: CDR1 GTSNPN, CDR2 SVGIG (reference sequence). Deletions cut 3 bases from V and 3 bases from J, with 9 bases between. The CDR3: CAWSDPVYEQYF. The CDR3 DNA reads TGTGCCTGGAGCGATCCCGTCTACGAGCAGTACTTC.

This clonotype was observed a handful of times. The chain has TRBV4-3 and TRBJ2-1, with TRBD2 matching 7 bases. The CDR3 has 16 residues. V lost 0 bases to trimming and J lost 4 bases; unmatched junction nucleotides: 6. Germline V CDR1 and CDR2: LGHNA, YSLEER. CDR3 amino acids: CASSQDPGGLYNEQFF. CDR3 DNA sequence: TGCGCCAGCAGCCAAGACCCGGGAGGCTTGTACAATGAGCAGTTCTTC.

A few counts support this clonotype. The V and J genes are TRBV4-3 and TRBJ2-7; TRBD1 might be the D (5 bases). The V end was cut by 3 bases, the J end by 3 bases, with 12 bases between. The CDR3 has 14 amino acids. In germline, CDR1 is LGHNA, CDR2 YSLEER. The CDR3 bases are TGCGCCAGCAGCCAGTCGACAGTTGACTACGAGCAGTACTTC. Its protein is CASSQSTVDYEQYF.